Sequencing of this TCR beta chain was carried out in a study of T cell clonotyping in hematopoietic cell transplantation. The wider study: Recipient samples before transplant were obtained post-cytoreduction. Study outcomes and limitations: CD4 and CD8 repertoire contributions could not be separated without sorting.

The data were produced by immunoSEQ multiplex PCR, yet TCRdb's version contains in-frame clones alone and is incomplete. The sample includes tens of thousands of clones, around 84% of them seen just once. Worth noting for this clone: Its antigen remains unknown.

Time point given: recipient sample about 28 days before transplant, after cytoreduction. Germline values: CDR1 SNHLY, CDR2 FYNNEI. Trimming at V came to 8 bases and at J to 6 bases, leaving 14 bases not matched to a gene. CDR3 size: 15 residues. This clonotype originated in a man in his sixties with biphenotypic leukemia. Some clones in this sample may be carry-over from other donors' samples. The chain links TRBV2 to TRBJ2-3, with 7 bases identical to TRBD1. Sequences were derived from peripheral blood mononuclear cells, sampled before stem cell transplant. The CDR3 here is CASSSWTGPGDTQYF. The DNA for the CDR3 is TGTGCCAGCTCATCCTGGACAGGCCCGGGGGATACGCAGTATTTT.